This T cell receptor (beta chain) appears in the sequencing data of a study of blood T cell repertoires in COVID-19. Study overall: Italy, Spain and the United States were the sources of the convalescent and acute COVID-19 samples. PBMCs, B-cell-depleted T cells, or T cells provided the cDNA or gDNA that made up the material.

In the source study's methods: The authors estimated nucleated cell counts from reference gene primer amplification. Clones were sequenced by immunoSEQ multiplex PCR, and TCRdb holds only the in-frame ones, with some missing. V and J calls and clone size are as listed in that table; D and trimming were resolved from the DNA. The sample contains roughly 300,000 clones, over 75% of which appear only once. Only a few counts were recorded for this clone. The CDR3 consists of 13 residues. V was trimmed by 0 bases and J by 10 bases, leaving 10 bases between them. The specimen sequenced was peripheral blood. This TCR derives from a human donor in a cohort sampled during active COVID-19. The chain combines TRBV12-3 or TRBV12-4 with TRBJ2-1; tentatively, D is TRBD2 (5 bases). The CDR3 sequence is CASSLAVRAEQFF. CDR3 in DNA: TGTGCCAGCAGTTTAGCCGTGAGGGCCGAGCAGTTCTTC.